Here is one T cell receptor (beta chain) with its context. Its specificity is unknown. 5'RACE with constant-segment primers yielded barcoded, UMI-tagged TCR alpha and TCR beta cDNA libraries. TCRdb reanalysed the 5' RACE reads using MiXCR and keeps one entry per CDR3 protein. The table lists 350,000 to 500,000 distinct CDR3 sequences, over 15% of them singletons. V shed 1 base and J shed 2 bases, with 12 bases lying between them. The germline V gene encodes CDR1 SEHNR and CDR2 FQNEAQ (reference sequence). The CDR3 loop spans 16 amino acids. The sample is drawn from a study of T-cell memory formation after mild COVID-19. Turning to the study itself: Clusters of TCRs were largely donor specific.

Findings and caveats of the study: Memory sampled before infection contained some responding clones, suggesting cross-reactive memory joined. Contracting CD8+ clones were enriched in EMRA, CD4+ mainly in CM and EM.

Sequencing was performed on PBMCs or a T cell subset sorted from them (not recorded which). The V call is TRBV7-9, the J call TRBJ2-1; no clear D gene. The receptor was derived from a man between 18 and 29 years old who had mild COVID-19 (a few samples of this study predate the infection). Cell type and time point are not known. CDR3 bases: TGTGCCAGCAGCTTAGAGGCAGGTCGGACCTACAATGAGCAGTTCTTC. Translating gives CASSLEAGRTYNEQFF.